The entry below describes one TCR beta chain. The V gene lost 7 bases and the J gene lost 4 bases, with 17 bases spanning the gap. Germline lookup yields CDR1 SGHRS and CDR2 YFSETQ. The CDR3 runs to 14 residues. Measured with immunoSEQ multiplex PCR; TCRdb has only the in-frame clones, and not every one. The top ten hold about 27% of the sample, which has about 20,000 clones, roughly 73% seen once. This specimen comes from a study of T cells in tumors after PD-1 blockade. This clonotype originated in a human donor with basal cell carcinoma. V gene TRBV5-1 combines with J gene TRBJ2-5, with D maybe TRBD2 (6 bases). Sequencing was performed on PBMCs, taken before anti-PD-1 treatment. In DNA form, the CDR3 reads TGCGCCAGCCGAGTGGTATCCGGGGGAGAGACCCAGTACTTC. The encoded protein is CASRVVSGGETQYF.